This T cell receptor beta chain came from a study of blood T cell repertoires in COVID-19. This CDR3 region has 13 residues. CDR1 SGHRS and CDR2 YFSETQ come from the germline V gene. The V and J ends lost 7 bases and 2 bases respectively, with 12 bases between them. Repertoires were generated with immunoSEQ multiplex PCR, while TCRdb's copy carries only in-frame clones and drops some. The sample has tens of thousands of clones; approximately 90% are singletons. This TCR was sampled from a woman over 75 with active COVID-19. The gene calls are TRBV5-1 and TRBJ2-5; the D gene is possibly TRBD1 (5 bases). Sequencing was carried out using peripheral blood. The CDR3 reads CASSGQVQETQYF. For the CDR3, the DNA is TGCGCCAGCTCAGGGCAGGTTCAAGAGACCCAGTACTTC.